This TCR beta chain was obtained from a study of cytomegalovirus exposure and HLA in healthy donors. Overall study context: Early on, a data release was issued that held some 85 million unique TCRs from HLA-typed donors. The study's findings and limits: Cytomegalovirus-associated status was assigned to about 170 TCR beta chains. Cytomegalovirus status was reportedly diagnosed by the classifier with high sensitivity and specificity.

Remarks on this clone: Its target is unknown.

The CDR3 consists of 11 residues. The ends were cut back, 5 bases at V and 4 bases at J, with 8 bases in the middle. Germline V CDR1 and CDR2: GTSNPN, SVGIG (reference sequence). In the PCR, 60 Vbeta and 13 Jbeta primers were used. The assay was immunoSEQ multiplex PCR, and TCRdb's table has in-frame clones only and misses some. Of fewer than 150,000 clones listed, roughly 79% are singletons. V gene TRBV30 combines with J gene TRBJ2-5; D is uncertain. This sequence originates from a man aged 30-40 years in good health and CMV-seronegative. The sequenced sample was PBMCs. The CDR3 region is CAWGPTETQYF. The CDR3 DNA follows: TGTGCCTGGGGGCCAACAGAGACCCAGTACTTC.